These 3 T cell receptor beta chains share one sample of origin, sequenced in a study of OX40 agonist ivuxolimab in advanced cancers. Clones were read by immunoSEQ multiplex PCR, and TCRdb kept only the in-frame ones, dropping some. This sample has around 90,000 clones, with roughly 84% found just once. The sample was CD4+ or CD8+ T cells sorted from blood, taken in a trial of the OX40 agonist ivuxolimab. These receptors originate from an adult with an advanced solid tumor such as melanoma, head and neck, liver or kidney cancer.

The chain employs TRBV18 and TRBJ1-3; TRBD1 matches 9 bases. Germline V gives CDR1 KGHSH, CDR2 LQKENI. This CDR3 has 16 amino acids. V lost 0 bases to trimming and J lost 2 bases; unmatched junction nucleotides: 2. The CDR3 sequence is CASSPPRTGAGNTIYF. DNA of the CDR3: TGTGCCAGCTCACCACCCCGGACAGGGGCTGGAAACACCATATATTTT.

The chain employs TRBV5-6 and TRBJ1-2; the D is unclear. V lost 3 bases and J lost 2, with 8 bases in between. This CDR3 comprises 13 residues. Germline CDR1 SGHDT, CDR2 YYEEEE. CDR3 in DNA: TGTGCCAGCAGCTCCCTCACCAACTATGGCTACACCTTC. Protein product: CASSSLTNYGYTF.

This clone turned up a few times. The chain combines TRBV5-6 with TRBJ2-7; 7 bases are a match to TRBD1. Losses at the gene ends were 4 bases for V and 3 bases for J; bases not matched to a gene: 10. This CDR3 region has 15 residues. The germline CDR1 and CDR2 sequences are SGHDT and YYEEEE. Written as DNA, the CDR3 is TGTGCCAGCAGCCGGGACAGACTCGTGAGCTACGAGCAGTACTTC. The encoded protein is CASSRDRLVSYEQYF.